The source of this T cell receptor (beta chain) is a study of T cells in pancreatic ductal adenocarcinoma. TCRdb keeps only in-frame clones here, not all; method: immunoSEQ multiplex PCR. The sample carries about 98,000 clones, about 95% recorded once. The selected patients with pancreatic ductal adenocarcinoma had surgery but no neoadjuvant therapy. This CDR3 has 14 amino acids. Trimming removed 8 bases from V and 5 bases from J; junction bases left unmatched: 11. Germline-derived CDR1 and CDR2 are SGHRS and YFSETQ. The receptor was derived from a human donor with pancreatic ductal adenocarcinoma. Sample: PBMCs. V and J are TRBV5-1 and TRBJ2-5; TRBD1 matches at 8 bases. The CDR3 nucleotides read TGCGCCAGTAGAGCGGGCAGGGGGCAGGAGACCCAGTACTTC. Translation gives CASRAGRGQETQYF.